The 30 T cell receptor beta chains in this list originate from one sample, sequenced in a study of response to subunit inactivated influenza vaccine. TCRdb itself ran the RT-PCR reads through MiXCR, one entry per CDR3 protein. Seen here are 500,000 to 700,000 distinct CDR3 sequences, under 30% observed once, and the top ten hold 2.5% to 3%. This sample also belongs to another study, concerning T cells expressing NK-cell markers. Per that study: What made the TCR beta cDNA was 5'RACE template switching with UMIs.

Sequenced here: CD4+ T cells sorted from PBMCs, sampled 12 days after vaccination. These receptors came from a man aged 45-65 years who received an inactivated influenza vaccine.

This clonotype was seen only once. This sequence joins TRBV19 and TRBJ2-7; possibly TRBD2 for D (6 bases). V lost 5 bases and J 2 bases, leaving 16 bases between the germline ends. The CDR3 is 15 residues long. CDR1 is LNHDA and CDR2 is SQIVND in the germline V gene (reference sequence). The CDR3: CASSDGSRGTYEQYF. The CDR3 DNA is TGTGCCAGTAGTGACGGGAGTAGGGGAACCTACGAGCAGTACTTC.

The chain employs TRBV12-3 or TRBV12-4 and TRBJ2-5, with 10 bases lining up with TRBD2. Germline trimming cut 5 bases from V and 7 bases from J; bases unmatched to any gene: 7. The CDR3 consists of 14 residues. The CDR3 bases are TGTGCCAGCAGTACAACTAGCGGGGAGGGGACCCAGTACTTC. Its protein is CASSTTSGEGTQYF.

The V gene is TRBV24-1, the J gene TRBJ2-2, with D possibly TRBD1 on 6 matching bases. V shed 4 bases and J shed 2 bases, with 10 bases lying between them. Germline CDR1 and CDR2: KGHDR and SFDVKD. The CDR3 covers 15 residues. The CDR3 protein is CATSDPGHNTGELFF. The CDR3 DNA reads as TGTGCCACCAGTGACCCGGGACATAACACCGGGGAGCTGTTTTTT.

This chain joins TRBV7-9 and TRBJ1-2, with D uncertain. Between the trimmed V and J ends, which lost 4 bases and 0 bases, there was a span of 15 bases. The CDR3 has 16 residues. CDR1 is SEHNR and CDR2 is FQNEAQ in the germline V gene (reference sequence). CDR3 DNA: TGTGCCAGCAGCTACCTCGGACGGACTTCTAACTATGGCTACACCTTC. This translates into CASSYLGRTSNYGYTF.

This clonotype was detected a few times. The rearrangement links TRBV7-9 to TRBJ1-2; D gene ambiguous. The CDR3 covers 13 residues. From germline, CDR1 is SEHNR and CDR2 FQNEAQ (reference sequence). The V end lost 4 bases, the J end lost 4 bases, and 10 bases lay between the germline ends. DNA of the CDR3: TGTGCCAGCAGCTCGACGGAGACCTATGGCTACACCTTC. It translates to CASSSTETYGYTF.

The V and J genes are TRBV7-6 and TRBJ2-1, with D uncertain. The germline V gene encodes CDR1 SGHVS and CDR2 FNYEAQ. The CDR3 runs to 13 residues. The V end was cut by 4 bases, the J end by 8 bases, with 12 bases between. CDR3 bases: TGTGCCAGCAGCTCTATCCCCCCTTATGAGCAGTTCTTC. Translated, it gives CASSSIPPYEQFF.

This chain joins TRBV12-3 or TRBV12-4 and TRBJ1-2; D might be TRBD1 (5 bases). The CDR3 runs 14 residues. Trimming shortened V by 5 bases and J by 5 bases, and 15 bases separated the two germline ends. The CDR3 here is CASSTTGLRYGYTF. In DNA, the CDR3 is TGTGCCAGCAGTACAACGGGGCTGCGGTATGGCTACACCTTC.

The rearrangement links TRBV24-1 to TRBJ2-3; 11 bases match TRBD2. Germline V lookup: CDR1 KGHDR, CDR2 SFDVKD. The trim removed 4 bases at V and 0 bases at J, leaving 11 bases unmatched. This CDR3 is 19 amino acids long. The CDR3 bases are TGTGCCACCAGTGACCCTGTAGCGGGGGGGCATTTGAGCACAGATACGCAGTATTTT. Translation: CATSDPVAGGHLSTDTQYF.

J is TRBJ2-5 and V is TRBV9, with a tentative D call TRBD2 (7 bases). Germline V gene data show CDR1 as SGDLS and CDR2 as YYNGEE. V shed 4 bases and J shed 4 bases, with 14 bases lying between them. The length of the CDR3 is 14 residues. The CDR3 nucleotides read TGTGCCAGCAGCCCTTGGGGGGGCCGAGAGACCCAGTACTTC. Translation gives CASSPWGGRETQYF.

The chain has TRBV20-1 and TRBJ1-2; the D gene is possibly TRBD1 (5 bases). The germline gives CDR1 DFQATT, CDR2 SNEGSKA (reference sequence). CDR3 length: 14 amino acids. The germline V and J ends were trimmed by 3 bases and 3 bases, with 14 bases remaining between them. The CDR3 here is CSARGTAVYYGYTF. DNA of the CDR3: TGCAGTGCTAGGGGGACGGCCGTTTACTATGGCTACACCTTC.

The genes are TRBV7-9 and TRBJ1-1, with 7 bases that match TRBD1. With V trimmed by 5 bases and J by 1 base, 7 bases remained unmatched. Germline V lookup: CDR1 SEHNR, CDR2 FQNEAQ (reference sequence). This CDR3 spans 15 amino acids. The CDR3 sequence: CASSPGGWGNTEAFF. The CDR3 DNA reads TGTGCCAGCAGCCCAGGGGGTTGGGGGAACACTGAAGCTTTCTTT.

This clonotype has only a few counts. The chain uses TRBV2 and TRBJ2-3; TRBD2 aligns across 14 bases. The CDR3 consists of 17 residues. Looked up from germline, CDR1 is SNHLY and CDR2 is FYNNEI. V lost 7 bases, J lost 0 bases, and 6 bases stayed unmatched. The CDR3 loop reads CASKGLAGASSTDTQYF. CDR3 DNA: TGTGCCAGCAAGGGACTAGCGGGGGCTTCTAGCACAGATACGCAGTATTTT.

This clonotype was detected a few times. The genes are TRBV20-1 and TRBJ2-7; TRBD2 matches at 14 bases. The CDR3 covers 16 residues. Germline CDR1 DFQATT, CDR2 SNEGSKA (reference sequence). V lost 2 bases to trimming and J lost 0 bases; unmatched junction nucleotides: 3. CDR3 in amino acids: CSARRLAGGSSYEQYF. CDR3 sequence (DNA): TGCAGTGCTAGAAGACTAGCGGGAGGGAGCTCCTACGAGCAGTACTTC.

This clonotype was observed a few times. V is TRBV20-1 and J is TRBJ2-5; D ambiguous. V was shortened by 5 bases and J by 2 bases, with 9 bases between the two germline ends. In germline, CDR1 is DFQATT, CDR2 SNEGSKA (reference sequence). There are 12 residues in the CDR3. Here the CDR3 reads CSALASQETQYF. In DNA, the CDR3 is TGCAGTGCTCTGGCTTCTCAAGAGACCCAGTACTTC.

This clonotype was detected ten times or more. This rearrangement joins TRBV20-1 to TRBJ2-3, with D maybe TRBD1 (6 bases). The length of the CDR3 is 15 residues. Trimming shortened V by 3 bases and J by 2 bases, and 15 bases separated the two germline ends. In germline, CDR1 is DFQATT, CDR2 SNEGSKA (reference sequence). In nucleotides, the CDR3 is TGCAGTGCTAGTTGGGGCCAGGGGAACACAGATACGCAGTATTTT. Translating gives CSASWGQGNTDTQYF.

The chain recombines TRBV18 with TRBJ2-5, with D tentatively TRBD1 or TRBD2 (5 bases each). V was shortened by 1 base and J by 1 base, with 7 bases between the two germline ends. This CDR3 has 14 amino acids. From germline, CDR1 is KGHSH and CDR2 LQKENI. Here the CDR3 reads CASSPQGTQETQYF. In DNA, the CDR3 is TGTGCCAGCTCACCACAGGGGACCCAAGAGACCCAGTACTTC.

The rearrangement joins TRBV20-1 to TRBJ2-4; 7 nucleotides align to TRBD1. V lost 6 bases to trimming and J lost 3 bases; unmatched junction nucleotides: 8. Germline V CDR1 and CDR2: DFQATT, SNEGSKA (reference sequence). This CDR3 region has 14 residues. In nucleotides, the CDR3 is TGCAGTGCAAGAAGGGGGACAGACAAAAACATTCAGTACTTC. It yields the protein CSARRGTDKNIQYF.

This chain joins TRBV10-3 and TRBJ1-6; no clear D. Trimming removed 2 bases from V and 10 bases from J, with 18 bases in between. CDR1 and CDR2 from the germline V gene are ENHRY and SYGVKD. There are 16 residues in the CDR3. The chain's CDR3 is CAISEREQRGGSPLHF. The CDR3 DNA follows: TGTGCCATCAGTGAGAGAGAACAGCGCGGAGGATCACCCCTCCACTTT.

The chain is built from TRBV20-1 and TRBJ2-2; 7 nucleotides agree with TRBD1. The CDR3 is made up of 16 amino acids. With V trimmed by 6 bases and J by 4 bases, 14 bases remained unmatched. The V gene's germline CDR1 is DFQATT and CDR2 SNEGSKA (reference sequence). DNA of the CDR3: TGCAGTGCGGACCCGACAGGGCGATTTCCCACCGGGGAGCTGTTTTTT. Residues: CSADPTGRFPTGELFF.

This clonotype was counted a few times. The chain joins TRBV4-3 to TRBJ2-7; 12 bases fit TRBD2. The junction had 9 bases not matched to a gene; V was cut back by 0 bases and J by 0 bases. The CDR3 consists of 19 residues. Per germline, CDR1 LGHNA and CDR2 YSLEER. The CDR3 loop is CASSQELTSGSPYSYEQYF. The CDR3 DNA follows: TGCGCCAGCAGCCAAGAGTTGACTAGCGGGAGCCCCTACTCCTACGAGCAGTACTTC.

This clonotype was counted only a few times. The chain combines TRBV10-3 with TRBJ1-5; 7 positions match TRBD1. Germline values: CDR1 ENHRY, CDR2 SYGVKD. CDR3 size: 17 residues. Trimming cost V 10 bases and J 0 bases; bases outside gene matches: 15. The CDR3 DNA reads as TGTGCCACCAGGCACAGGGACAGCCCTAATAGCAATCAGCCCCAGCATTTT. As protein: CATRHRDSPNSNQPQHF.

The J gene is TRBJ1-1, the V gene TRBV29-1; D is possibly TRBD1 (6 bases). V gave up 4 bases and J gave up 11 bases, with 14 bases separating them. CDR3 length: 11 amino acids. Germline values: CDR1 SQVTM, CDR2 ANQGSEA. The CDR3 bases are TGCAGCGTTGTTAACAGGGTACTGGCTTTCTTT. It yields the protein CSVVNRVLAFF.

This sequence joins TRBV29-1 and TRBJ2-2; a possible D gene is TRBD2 (6 bases). With 3 bases removed from V and 5 bases from J, the gap between germline ends came to 16 bases. CDR1 SQVTM and CDR2 ANQGSEA come from the germline V gene. This CDR3 is built from 15 residues. The CDR3 reads CSVDSWGGGTGELFF. CDR3 sequence (DNA): TGCAGCGTTGACTCGTGGGGAGGAGGGACCGGGGAGCTGTTTTTT.

This clonotype was seen a few times. The chain joins TRBV4-3 to TRBJ2-5; a weak D match, TRBD2 (6 bases). This CDR3 has 16 amino acids. Germline V CDR1 and CDR2: LGHNA, YSLEER. The V end was cut by 4 bases, the J end by 8 bases, with 23 bases between. CDR3 DNA sequence: TGCGCCAGCAGCCCCGAACTAGCCACTCATAAAGCAACCCAGTACTTC. Translation: CASSPELATHKATQYF.

This clonotype was picked up many times. V is TRBV12-3 or TRBV12-4 and J is TRBJ2-3; the D gene is possibly TRBD1 (5 bases). CDR3 length equals 17 residues. Trimming left V 6 bases short and J 0 bases short, with 19 bases between. CDR3 bases: TGTGCCAGCAGCTCGAGATTGTGGGGCTCTAGCACAGATACGCAGTATTTT. It encodes CASSSRLWGSSTDTQYF.

This clonotype was recorded many times. The chain is built from TRBV12-3 or TRBV12-4 and TRBJ2-5; 10 bases are a match to TRBD2. CDR3 length: 14 residues. V shed 5 bases, J shed 4 bases, and the junction held 4 bases outside the gene matches. The CDR3: CASSGRTSGETQYF. For the CDR3, the DNA is TGTGCCAGCAGTGGACGGACTAGCGGAGAGACCCAGTACTTC.

The table lists this clonotype with a few counts. One junction end disagrees with the germline gene, perhaps due to a read error. The CDR3 DNA reads TGTGCCAGCAGGACCGGGACAGCAGGCTACGCGCAGTACTTC. It encodes CASRTGTAGYAQYF. J is TRBJ2-7 and V is TRBV28; 7 nucleotides match TRBD1. The CDR3 consists of 14 residues. Germline loops: CDR1 MDHEN, CDR2 SYDVKM. Drawing the rest from reference TRBV28 and TRBJ2-7, the complete variable domain is DVKVTQSSRYLVKRTGEKVFLECVQDMDHENMFWYRQDPGLGLRLIYFSYDVKMKEKGDIPEGYSVSREKKERFSLILESASTNQTSMYLCASRTGTAGYAQYFGPGTRLTVT.

This clonotype appeared many times. The chain employs TRBV29-1 and TRBJ2-3; 9 positions match TRBD1. The trim removed 7 bases at V and 0 bases at J, leaving 11 bases unmatched. CDR3 size: 16 residues. Germline CDR1 and CDR2: SQVTM and ANQGSEA. The CDR3 loop is CSARGKGQGSTDTQYF. CDR3 in DNA: TGCAGCGCGCGAGGAAAGGGACAGGGAAGCACAGATACGCAGTATTTT.

This clonotype has just a few counts. This chain links TRBV6-1 with TRBJ2-7; TRBD2 agrees at 7 bases. V gave up 6 bases and J gave up 1 base; unmatched junction bases: 9. The germline CDR1 and CDR2 sequences are MNHNS and SASEGT. The CDR3 has 15 residues. Written as DNA, the CDR3 is TGTGCCAGCAGGAACTCCTTGGGGGGGTCCTACGAGCAGTACTTC. Amino acids: CASRNSLGGSYEQYF.

This clonotype was counted a few times. This rearrangement joins TRBV5-1 to TRBJ1-1, with D unclear. Germline loops: CDR1 SGHRS, CDR2 YFSETQ. This CDR3 has 13 residues. V was cut by 6 bases and J by 6 bases, with 15 bases left in between. The CDR3 region has the DNA TGCGCCAGCACCCTGCGGGGTTTTTCTGAAGCTTTCTTT. It yields the protein CASTLRGFSEAFF.